Listed below are T cell receptor beta chains from one sample, sequenced in a study of CD8 T cells in Susac syndrome. TCRdb analysed the immunoSEQ multiplex PCR reads with MiXCR anew, one entry per CDR3 protein. The sample lists a few hundred thousand distinct CDR3 sequences; 75% to 90% were seen once. The sequenced sample was CD8+ T cells from PBMCs. These receptor sequences come from a human donor with multiple sclerosis. CDR3s include the opening cysteine and the closing phenylalanine or tryptophan. The order of the fields is V gene, D gene, clone size, J gene, CDR3 DNA, CDR3 protein. The D gene is left open where the match is weak. Clone size is stated in some rows and not others, as once, few, many or a class when expanded.

TRBV14	.	.	TRBJ2-5	TGTGCCAGCAGCCAAGGCCCAACGGGATGGGAGACCCAGTACTTC	CASSQGPTGWETQYF
TRBV4-1	.	.	TRBJ2-7	TGCGCCAGCAGCCAGGGTATAAACTACTACGAGCAGTACTTC	CASSQGINYYEQYF
TRBV12-3/TRBV12-4	TRBD1	.	TRBJ1-1	TGTGCCAGCAGCTCCGGGACAGTAGTTGAAGCTTTCTTT	CASSSGTVVEAFF
TRBV18	TRBD2	.	TRBJ2-1	TGTGCCAGCTCACCAGAAACGGGACTAGCGGTCGATGAGCAGTTCTTC	CASSPETGLAVDEQFF
TRBV18	TRBD2	.	TRBJ2-7	TGTGCCAGCTCACCACCGGTACTAGCGGGGGAGTCCTACGAGCAGTACTTC	CASSPPVLAGESYEQYF
TRBV27	.	.	TRBJ1-3	TGTGCCAGCAGTTTAGGGGGGCGAGGAAACACCATATATTTT	CASSLGGRGNTIYF
TRBV7-2	.	.	TRBJ1-5	TGTGCCAGCAGCGGCAGGGGAGAGGTTCAGCCCCAGCATTTT	CASSGRGEVQPQHF
TRBV12-3/TRBV12-4	.	.	TRBJ2-7	TGTGCCAGCAGTGATCCACATGGGCTATACCCCTACGAGCAGTACTTC	CASSDPHGLYPYEQYF
TRBV10-2	.	.	TRBJ2-7	TGCGCCAGCAGGCGCCCCCACTACGAGCAGTACTTC	CASRRPHYEQYF
TRBV30	.	.	TRBJ2-3	TGTGCCGGAAGGGATGGAGCCCCAGATACGCAGTATTTT	CAGRDGAPDTQYF
TRBV12-5	.	once	TRBJ2-1	TGTGCTAGTGGTCCTCCTCAGGGGTCATATTACAATGAGCAGTTCTTC	CASGPPQGSYYNEQFF
TRBV6-5	TRBD2	.	TRBJ2-1	TGTGCCAGCAGTTTTTATAGCGGGAGGGGAAATGAGCAGTTCTTC	CASSFYSGRGNEQFF
TRBV5-6	TRBD1	.	TRBJ2-7	TGTGCCAGCAGCTTTGCCGGACAGGGTCCTTACGAGCAGTACTTC	CASSFAGQGPYEQYF
TRBV27	.	once	TRBJ2-1	TGTGCCAGCTCCCGCCTAGCCCATGAGCAGTTCTTC	CASSRLAHEQFF
TRBV3-1	.	.	TRBJ2-1	TGTGCCAGCAGCCAAGAAGGGGGGGCCGTTAATGAGCAGTTCTTC	CASSQEGGAVNEQFF
TRBV12-3/TRBV12-4	.	once	TRBJ2-3	TGTGCCAGCAGTGGGCTTGGGACGGCTAGCACAGATACGCAGTATTTT	CASSGLGTASTDTQYF
TRBV30	.	.	TRBJ1-1	TGTGCCTGGAGTGTAAGCCCTGTCAGGAGTCTGAACCCCACTGAAGCTTTCTTT	CAWSVSPVRSLNPTEAFF
TRBV3-1	TRBD1	.	TRBJ2-7	TGTGCCAGCAGCGCCTCGGACAGGCCCTACGAGCAGTACTTC	CASSASDRPYEQYF
TRBV2	TRBD2	.	TRBJ2-1	TGTGCCAGCAGTGAATTTGCGGGAGATGAGCAGTTCTTC	CASSEFAGDEQFF
TRBV29-1	.	.	TRBJ1-1	TGCAGCGGTAAGAGGGGGAACACTGAAGCTTTCTTT	CSGKRGNTEAFF
TRBV7-9	TRBD1	.	TRBJ2-7	TGTGCCAGCAGCTCACCCGATTTTAGGGACAGGGGAGGCTACGAGCAGTACTTC	CASSSPDFRDRGGYEQYF
TRBV20-1	.	.	TRBJ2-1	TGCAGTACGACCCCGGTGGAGTCTGTTCGGGACAATGAGCAGTTCTTC	CSTTPVESVRDNEQFF
TRBV19	.	.	TRBJ1-5	TGTGCCAGTAGCCTCCGGGACCTTCATCAGCCCCAGCATTTT	CASSLRDLHQPQHF
TRBV11-2	TRBD2	.	TRBJ2-3	TGTGCCAGCAGCACCCAGACTAGCGGGGAGGGGTCAGATACGCAGTATTTT	CASSTQTSGEGSDTQYF
TRBV4-1	TRBD2	.	TRBJ2-7	TGCGCCAGCAGCCACCGCCTAGCGGAGTCCTACGAGCAGTACTTC	CASSHRLAESYEQYF
TRBV5-4	TRBD1	.	TRBJ2-4	TGTGCCAGCAGCTTGACAGGGGAAAACATTCAGTACTTC	CASSLTGENIQYF
TRBV6-5	.	.	TRBJ2-1	TGTGCCAGCAGTTACTCTACCCTCGCGGGCAAGACGAGCTCCTACAATGAGCAGTTCTTC	CASSYSTLAGKTSSYNEQFF
TRBV30	TRBD2	.	TRBJ2-7	TGTGCCTGGAGTGTAGGACTAGTCTACGAGCAGTACTTC	CAWSVGLVYEQYF
TRBV27	TRBD2	.	TRBJ2-7	TGTGCCAGCAAGACGGGAGGGACCGGCTACGAGCAGTACTTC	CASKTGGTGYEQYF
TRBV5-4	.	.	TRBJ2-3	TGTGCCAGCAGCCTTGGGCCGATCCCAGATACGCAGTATTTT	CASSLGPIPDTQYF
TRBV5-4	.	.	TRBJ2-7	TGTGCCAGCACCCCATTTAGCTCGGGGGCCGACGAGCAGTACTTC	CASTPFSSGADEQYF
TRBV7-9	TRBD1	.	TRBJ2-7	TGTGCCAGCACCCCAACAGGGGGAGCCTACGAGCAGTACTTC	CASTPTGGAYEQYF
TRBV10-3	TRBD1	once	TRBJ2-7	TGTGCCATCAGTGATCCTCGTTCCGGGACAGTCCCCTACGAGCAGTACTTC	CAISDPRSGTVPYEQYF
TRBV13	.	.	TRBJ2-5	TGTGCCAGCAGCTTAGGCCCGCACCAAGAGACCCAGTACTTC	CASSLGPHQETQYF
TRBV5-1	TRBD1	.	TRBJ1-4	TGCGCCAGCAGCTTGTCCCGGGACAGGGGACGGGTTGAAAAACTGTTTTTT	CASSLSRDRGRVEKLFF
TRBV4-1	.	.	TRBJ2-3	TGCGCCAGCAGCCCCAAGGCGGATACGCAGTATTTT	CASSPKADTQYF
TRBV27	.	few	TRBJ2-7	TGTGCCAGCAGCCAACATAGCTCCTACGAGCAGTACTTC	CASSQHSSYEQYF
TRBV11-2	TRBD1	once	TRBJ1-4	TGTGCCAGCAGCTTGGGACAGGGTACTGAAAAACTGTTTTTT	CASSLGQGTEKLFF
TRBV6-4	TRBD1	.	TRBJ2-2	TGTGCCAGCAGCCGGGGACAGGGTGACACCGGGGAGCTGTTTTTT	CASSRGQGDTGELFF
TRBV5-4	.	.	TRBJ1-1	TGTGCCAGCAGCTTGTTCGAAGGGAACACTGAAGCTTTCTTT	CASSLFEGNTEAFF